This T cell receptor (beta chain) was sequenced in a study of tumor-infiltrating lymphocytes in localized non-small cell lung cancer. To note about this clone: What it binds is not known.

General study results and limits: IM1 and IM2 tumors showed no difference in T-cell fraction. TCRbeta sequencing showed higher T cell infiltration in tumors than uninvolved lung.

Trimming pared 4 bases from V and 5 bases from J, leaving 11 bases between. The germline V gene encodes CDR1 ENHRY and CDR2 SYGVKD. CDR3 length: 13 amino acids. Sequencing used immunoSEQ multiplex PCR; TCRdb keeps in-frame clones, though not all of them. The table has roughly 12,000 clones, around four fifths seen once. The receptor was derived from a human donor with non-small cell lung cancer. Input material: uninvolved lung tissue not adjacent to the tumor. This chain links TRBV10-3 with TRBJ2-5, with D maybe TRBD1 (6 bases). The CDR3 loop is CAISVTGSETQYF. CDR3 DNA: TGTGCCATCAGTGTAACAGGGTCGGAGACCCAGTACTTC.